Below are 15 T cell receptor beta chains sequenced from a single sample in a study of blood T cell repertoires in COVID-19 (TCRdb year 2020). Receptor amplification or capture employed the immunoSEQ multiplex PCR assay. TCRdb mirrors the immuneACCESS table, restricted to in-frame sequences. Some clones are absent from its copies; in checked studies, under half trace to an unresolved V gene, and the reason for the others is unknown. This sample comprises approximately 250,000 clones, around nine tenths of them detected only once. The ten largest account for 8.5% to 9% of the sample. The sequenced sample consisted of peripheral blood. These receptors were collected from a man aged 35 to 55 with active or convalescent COVID-19.

The chain couples TRBV9 to TRBJ2-1; 8 nucleotides agree with TRBD2. CDR1 and CDR2 (germline): SGDLS, YYNGEE. The CDR3 runs 14 residues. The J segment lost 2 bases and the V segment lost 4 bases, leaving 2 bases of the junction unmatched. Written as DNA, the CDR3 is TGTGCCAGCAGCTTCGGGGGGGCCTACAATGAGCAGTTCTTC. It translates to CASSFGGAYNEQFF.

The V call is TRBV5-4, the J call TRBJ2-5, with TRBD1 identical over 9 bases. CDR1 is SGHNT, CDR2 YYREEE, per germline (reference sequence). This CDR3 has 17 residues. V shed 4 bases and J 3 bases; nucleotides not matched to a gene: 13. CDR3: CASSPTPGQGNEETQYF. As DNA, the CDR3 is TGTGCCAGCAGCCCCACCCCCGGACAGGGGAACGAAGAGACCCAGTACTTC. The full variable domain, its missing parts supplied by reference TRBV5-4 and TRBJ2-5, is ETGVTQSPTHLIKTRGQQVTLRCSSQSGHNTVSWYQQALGQGPQFIFQYYREEENGRGNFPPRFSGLQFPNYSSELNVNALELDDSALYLCASSPTPGQGNEETQYFGPGTRLLVL.

This chain links TRBV12-5 with TRBJ1-1; D gene uncertain. The CDR3 consists of 15 residues. With 0 bases removed from V and 1 base from J, the gap between germline ends came to 9 bases. Germline V CDR1 and CDR2: LGHNT, FRNRAP. The CDR3 region has the DNA TGTGCTAGTGGTTTGGTACCGAACGGGAACACTGAAGCTTTCTTT. Translated, it gives CASGLVPNGNTEAFF.

The rearrangement uses TRBV28 and TRBJ1-2; D not certain. Germline V CDR1 and CDR2: MDHEN, SYDVKM. This CDR3 has 11 residues. V lost 3 bases, J lost 4 bases, and 3 bases lay in between. CDR3 in amino acids: CASSLAYGYTF. The CDR3 DNA follows: TGTGCCAGCAGTTTGGCCTATGGCTACACCTTC.

This rearrangement joins TRBV3-1 (or the pseudogene TRBV3-2) to TRBJ2-5; D may be TRBD2 (6 bases). Germline V CDR1 and CDR2: LGHDT, YNNKEL (reference sequence). The ends were cut back, 4 bases at V and 5 bases at J, with 14 bases in the middle. CDR3 length: 14 residues. This chain's CDR3 is CASSRPGRLETQYF. CDR3 in DNA: TGTGCCAGCAGCCGCCCGGGGAGGTTGGAGACCCAGTACTTC.

The chain uses TRBV5-6 and TRBJ2-2; 7 nucleotides align to TRBD1. CDR1 and CDR2 from the germline V gene are SGHDT and YYEEEE. CDR3 length equals 15 residues. Trimming took 1 base from V and 5 from J; bases not matched to a gene: 5. The CDR3 region is CASSLTGEYTGELFF. The CDR3 DNA follows: TGTGCCAGCAGCTTGACAGGGGAGTATACCGGGGAGCTGTTTTTT.

J is TRBJ2-7 and V is TRBV27, with 10 bases aligning to TRBD1. This CDR3 is built from 13 residues. The germline gives CDR1 MNHEY, CDR2 SMNVEV (reference sequence). J gave up 2 bases and V 8 bases, and 3 bases lay outside the gene matches. CDR3 bases: TGTGCCAGCGAGGGACAGGGGCCCTACGAGCAGTACTTC. Protein product: CASEGQGPYEQYF.

This clone has a single count. The rearrangement uses TRBV6-6 and TRBJ2-7; 7 bases align to TRBD1. With 5 bases clipped from V and 5 bases from J, the junction kept 9 bases outside the gene matches. The germline CDR1 and CDR2 sequences are MNHNY and SVGAGI (reference sequence). The CDR3 is 14 amino acids. This CDR3 reads CASSPTGSLNEQYF. The CDR3 region has the DNA TGTGCCAGCAGTCCGACAGGGTCTCTCAACGAGCAGTACTTC.

The rearrangement links TRBV10-3 to TRBJ1-6, with D possibly being TRBD1 (5 bases). There are 15 residues in the CDR3. Germline CDR1 ENHRY, CDR2 SYGVKD. Trimming removed 2 bases from V and 6 bases from J, with 11 bases in between. CDR3 residues: CAISEGGLSNSPLHF. The CDR3 DNA follows: TGTGCCATCAGTGAGGGGGGACTGAGTAATTCACCCCTCCACTTT.

This clone was recorded a few times. The chain combines TRBV28 with TRBJ2-3, with 9 bases identical to TRBD1. The CDR3 is 14 amino acids. With V trimmed by 10 bases and J by 9 bases, 14 bases remained unmatched. The germline CDR1 and CDR2 sequences are MDHEN and SYDVKM. CDR3 sequence (DNA): TGTGCCACCCGGGGAACAGGGGGCAGGGAAACGCAGTATTTT. This encodes CATRGTGGRETQYF.

J is TRBJ1-1 and V is TRBV28; tentative D call: TRBD1 (5 bases). V lost 5 bases, J lost 4 bases, and 14 bases lay in between. CDR3 length equals 14 residues. From germline, CDR1 is MDHEN and CDR2 SYDVKM. The CDR3 DNA reads as TGTGCCAGCAGTGGCCACACCGGGGGCACTGAAGCTTTCTTT. It specifies CASSGHTGGTEAFF.

V and J are TRBV18 and TRBJ1-3; the D is unclear. Trimming took 1 base from V and 0 from J, leaving 10 bases between them. This CDR3 is built from 16 residues. CDR1 is KGHSH, CDR2 LQKENI, per germline. This CDR3 is CASSPRQADSGNTIYF. The CDR3 nucleotides are TGTGCCAGCTCACCACGCCAGGCTGACTCTGGAAACACCATATATTTT.

V gene TRBV6-4 combines with J gene TRBJ2-2; 10 bases align to TRBD2. Germline V gene data show CDR1 as MRHNA and CDR2 as SNTAGT. After removal of 10 bases from V and 6 bases from J, the junction contained 5 bases not matched to a gene. The CDR3 is made up of 13 amino acids. As DNA, the CDR3 is TGTGCCACCGACGGACTAGCGGCCGGGGAGCTGTTTTTT. It is translated as CATDGLAAGELFF.

This clone showed up just a few times. The CDR3 region is CASSSGDRTDYEQYF. The CDR3 DNA sequence: TGTGCCAGCAGCTCAGGTGACAGGACCGACTACGAGCAGTACTTC. The rearrangement uses TRBV5-4 and TRBJ2-7; D is possibly TRBD1 (6 bases). Germline CDR1 reads SGHNT; CDR2 reads YYREEE (reference sequence). CDR3 length equals 15 residues. V gave up 3 bases and J gave up 3 bases, with 16 bases separating them.

The chain recombines TRBV6-5 with TRBJ2-3; a weak D match, TRBD2 (6 bases). V was trimmed by 8 bases and J by 2 bases, leaving 11 bases between them. Germline V gene data show CDR1 as MNHEY and CDR2 as SVGAGI. The CDR3 loop spans 13 amino acids. The CDR3 reads CASGLKYTDTQYF. CDR3 bases: TGTGCCAGCGGACTAAAGTACACAGATACGCAGTATTTT.